A selection of T cell receptor beta chains follows, all from one sample in a study of T cell clones after liver transplantation. Measured with immunoSEQ multiplex PCR; TCRdb has only the in-frame clones, and not every one. The sample carries just over 80,000 clones, over 80% recorded once. Sequencing used CD4+ T cells from blood, obtained around 42 months after liver transplant. Source of these receptors: a human patient who received a liver transplant. Some T cells may have come from the graft donor. CDR3s include the opening cysteine and the closing phenylalanine or tryptophan. Fields, in order: D gene, J gene, V gene, clone size, CDR3 protein, CDR3 DNA. D genes are given only for firm matches. Size values are once, few and many counts, or a class for expanded clones, and some rows have none.

. TRBJ1-3 TRBV9 . CASSLGVSGNTIYF TGTGCCAGCAGCCTAGGGGTATCTGGAAACACCATATATTTT
. TRBJ1-1 TRBV19 . CASSISPGTEAFF TGTGCCAGTAGTATTTCGCCCGGTACTGAAGCTTTCTTT
. TRBJ1-4 TRBV6-1 . CASSTRGVAEKLFF TGTGCCAGCAGTACGAGGGGGGTGGCTGAAAAACTGTTTTTT
TRBD1 TRBJ1-6 TRBV28 . CASSLEGQGGSPLHF TGTGCCAGCAGTTTAGAAGGACAGGGAGGTTCACCCCTCCACTTT
. TRBJ2-3 TRBV4-2 . CASKERLGTDTQYF TGTGCCAGCAAAGAAAGGTTGGGCACAGATACGCAGTATTTT
. TRBJ2-7 TRBV7-2 . CASSLAHAAYEQYF TGTGCCAGCAGCTTAGCCCACGCCGCCTACGAGCAGTACTTC
TRBD1 TRBJ2-3 TRBV11-3 . CASSPGTGPVTDTQYF TGTGCCAGCAGCCCAGGGACAGGACCCGTCACAGATACGCAGTATTTT
. TRBJ2-5 TRBV2 . CASRWNQETQYF TGTGCCAGCAGGTGGAACCAAGAGACCCAGTACTTC
. TRBJ2-5 TRBV29-1 few CSVEGERGWQETQYF TGCAGCGTTGAGGGCGAGAGGGGGTGGCAGGAGACCCAGTACTTC
. TRBJ1-3 TRBV7-2 . CASSPDSHSGNTIYF TGTGCCAGCAGCCCGGACAGTCACTCTGGAAACACCATATATTTT
TRBD1 TRBJ2-1 TRBV5-4 . CASSSKADRENEQFF TGTGCCAGCAGCTCCAAGGCGGACAGGGAAAATGAGCAGTTCTTC
TRBD2 TRBJ2-5 TRBV6-1 . CAAGASGRPQETQYF TGTGCCGCCGGGGCTAGCGGGAGGCCCCAAGAGACCCAGTACTTC
. TRBJ2-7 TRBV28 once CASSIQRTAHYEQYF TGTGCCAGCAGTATCCAAAGGACGGCGCACTACGAGCAGTACTTC
. TRBJ2-7 TRBV28 once CASSPQRYEQYF TGTGCCAGCAGTCCCCAACGCTACGAGCAGTACTTC
TRBD2 TRBJ2-5 TRBV10-1 . CASSPTGTSDGETQYF TGCGCCAGCAGCCCAACGGGGACTAGCGACGGAGAGACCCAGTACTTC
. TRBJ1-2 TRBV25-1 . CASSPRTSYGYTF TGTGCCAGCAGCCCTCGGACATCATATGGCTACACCTTC
. TRBJ2-3 TRBV19 few CASRTSGTDTQYF TGTGCCAGTAGGACTAGTGGCACAGATACGCAGTATTTT
. TRBJ1-3 TRBV30 . CAWQGGNTIYF TGTGCCTGGCAGGGCGGAAACACCATATATTTT
. TRBJ2-7 TRBV11-3 . CASSPGGLANYEQYF TGTGCCAGCAGCCCCGGAGGACTTGCAAACTACGAGCAGTACTTC
TRBD2 TRBJ2-1 TRBV28 . CASSFASGLAGGKQFF TGTGCCAGCAGTTTCGCCTCCGGACTAGCGGGAGGGAAGCAGTTCTTC
TRBD2 TRBJ2-7 TRBV2 few CASSELAGRYF TGTGCCAGCAGTGAATTAGCGGGAAGGTACTTC
. TRBJ2-5 TRBV27 once CASSYREGETQYF TGTGCCAGCAGTTACAGAGAGGGGGAGACCCAGTACTTC
. TRBJ2-4 TRBV5-1 . CASSLGGNAKNIQYF TGCGCCAGCAGCTTAGGAGGAAATGCCAAAAACATTCAGTACTTC
. TRBJ2-3 TRBV5-4 . CASSLDRYTDTQYF TGTGCCAGCAGCTTAGACAGATACACAGATACGCAGTATTTT
TRBD2 TRBJ2-1 TRBV29-1 few CSVITGGGSSYNEQFF TGCAGCGTGATAACTGGGGGAGGGAGCTCCTACAATGAGCAGTTCTTC
TRBD1 TRBJ1-4 TRBV4-3 . CASSLRDRDEKLFF TGCGCCAGCAGCCTCCGGGACAGGGATGAAAAACTGTTTTTT
TRBD2 TRBJ2-2 TRBV19 . CASSIVGGYADTGELFF TGTGCCAGTAGTATAGTGGGGGGGTACGCGGACACCGGGGAGCTGTTTTTT
. TRBJ2-7 TRBV10-1 medium-sized CASSESSPGQQYF TGCGCCAGCAGTGAGTCGAGCCCGGGACAGCAGTACTTC
. TRBJ1-3 TRBV29-1 . CSVEYRGLYSGGGNTIYF TGCAGCGTTGAATATAGGGGTTTGTACAGTGGTGGCGGAAACACCATATATTTT
. TRBJ2-1 TRBV27 . CASSLFVGKGYNEQFF TGTGCCAGCAGCCTCTTCGTGGGGAAGGGGTACAATGAGCAGTTCTTC
TRBD2 TRBJ2-7 TRBV7-2 . CASSPPRGRGEQYF TGTGCCAGCAGCCCGCCCCGCGGGAGAGGCGAGCAGTACTTC
. TRBJ1-3 TRBV7-2 . CASSLGSDSGNTIYF TGTGCCAGCAGCTTAGGGTCAGACTCTGGAAACACCATATATTTT
. TRBJ1-2 TRBV28 few CASSLSGATGYTF TGTGCCAGCAGTTTGTCGGGGGCCACTGGCTACACCTTC